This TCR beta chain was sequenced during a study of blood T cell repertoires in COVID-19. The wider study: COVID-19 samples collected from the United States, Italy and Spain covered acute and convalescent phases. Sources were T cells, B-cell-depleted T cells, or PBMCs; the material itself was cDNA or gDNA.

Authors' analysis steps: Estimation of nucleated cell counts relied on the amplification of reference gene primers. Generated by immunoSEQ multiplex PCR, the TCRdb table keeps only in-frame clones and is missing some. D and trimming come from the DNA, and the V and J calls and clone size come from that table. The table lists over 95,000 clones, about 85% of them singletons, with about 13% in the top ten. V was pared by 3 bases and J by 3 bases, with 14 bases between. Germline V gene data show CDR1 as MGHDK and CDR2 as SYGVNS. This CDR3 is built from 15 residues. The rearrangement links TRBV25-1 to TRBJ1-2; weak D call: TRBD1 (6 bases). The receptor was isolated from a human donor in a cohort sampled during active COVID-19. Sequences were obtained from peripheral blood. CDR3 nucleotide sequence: TGTGCCAGCAGTGACCCGTCACAGGGACACTATGGCTACACCTTC. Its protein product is CASSDPSQGHYGYTF.